There are a few counts of the clone carrying this T cell receptor beta chain. The data were obtained in a study of blood T cell repertoires in COVID-19. TCRdb keeps only in-frame clones here, not all; method: immunoSEQ multiplex PCR. Of about 250,000 clones listed, approximately 83% were seen once; the top ten hold 3.6%. The V gene end was trimmed by 0 bases and the J gene end by 1 base; junction bases not matched to a gene: 8. Per germline, CDR1 LNHNV and CDR2 YYDKDF (reference sequence). The CDR3 loop spans 17 amino acids. This sequence joins TRBV15 and TRBJ1-2; 7 nucleotides match TRBD1. The sample comprised PBMCs or T cells enriched from blood (not recorded which). The clonotype was recovered from a middle-aged woman who had been exposed to COVID-19. Here the CDR3 reads CATSRDQGETDNYGYTF. The CDR3 DNA reads TGTGCCACCAGCAGAGATCAGGGGGAGACCGATAACTATGGCTACACCTTC.